A single sample gave rise to the 14 T cell receptor beta chains below, sequenced in a study of molecular identifiers for immune sequencing clone quantification. TCRdb independently ran MiXCR on the PCR reads; one entry per CDR3 protein. The sample lists approximately 630,000 distinct CDR3 sequences, approximately 24% occurring once. The sequenced material came from naive CD8+ T cells from blood, with Jurkat cell RNA spiked in. Indicated subset: FACS-sorted CD8+CD4-CCR7+CD45RA+ naive T cells. These receptors were taken from a human donor in good health. Some libraries in this study had Jurkat cell RNA spiked in.

V usage is TRBV19 and J usage is TRBJ1-1; no firm D call. CDR1 LNHDA and CDR2 SQIVND come from the germline V gene (reference sequence). The CDR3 is 13 amino acids. With 6 bases removed from V and 5 bases from J, the gap between germline ends came to 13 bases. CDR3 nucleotide sequence: TGTGCCAGTAGGCCTGACCCCGGGACTGAAGCTTTCTTT. It is translated as CASRPDPGTEAFF.

This clonotype was seen at least ten times. The gene calls are TRBV7-2 and TRBJ2-7, with TRBD2 matching over 7 bases. The CDR3 runs to 14 residues. The V segment lost 0 bases and the J segment 4 bases; nucleotides outside the gene matches: 3. Germline lookup yields CDR1 SGHTA and CDR2 FQGNSA. CDR3 region: CASSLAWGGYEQYF. CDR3 nucleotides: TGTGCCAGCAGCTTAGCCTGGGGGGGGTACGAGCAGTACTTC.

This clonotype was seen a handful of times. This chain connects TRBV7-2 to TRBJ2-1; D not resolved. There are 13 residues in the CDR3. With 3 bases removed from V and 7 bases from J, the gap between germline ends came to 10 bases. Germline CDR1 reads SGHTA; CDR2 reads FQGNSA. The CDR3 region has the DNA TGTGCCAGCAGCTTTCTAGGTGGGAATGAGCAGTTCTTC. Its translation: CASSFLGGNEQFF.

The chain recombines TRBV29-1 with TRBJ2-2; 7 bases fit TRBD1. This CDR3 has 14 amino acids. The germline V gene has CDR1 SQVTM and CDR2 ANQGSEA. V lost 4 bases and J lost 4; bases outside the gene matches: 6. CDR3 coding DNA: TGCAGCGTTGGAACAGGGGCCGGCACCGGGGAGCTGTTTTTT. Protein sequence: CSVGTGAGTGELFF.

A word on this clonotype: This sequence may be a read error, since a much larger clone differs from it by one base. This chain joins TRBV5-3 and TRBJ2-7; 7 bases are shared with TRBD1. TRBV5-3 is given ORF status, its function remaining uncertain. The CDR3 loop spans 13 amino acids. The CDR3 DNA reads TGTGCCAGCAGCTTGGACAGGATCTACGAGCGGTACTTC. Translating it yields CASSLDRIYERYF.

Details on this clonotype: A clone one base away is much larger, so this may be a read error. This CDR3 reads CASSEPSGDTPYF. For the CDR3, the DNA is TGCGCCAGCAGTGAACCTAGCGGAGATACGCCGTATTTT. The V gene is TRBV10-2, the J gene TRBJ2-3; 7 positions match TRBD2. CDR3 length equals 13 residues. CDR1 and CDR2 from the germline V gene are WSHSY and SAAADI.

The rearrangement uses TRBV6-5 and TRBJ2-2; perhaps TRBD2 as D (5 bases). Germline V gene data show CDR1 as MNHEY and CDR2 as SVGAGI. The CDR3 consists of 15 residues. Trimming left V 6 bases short and J 3 bases short, with 14 bases between. CDR3 DNA: TGTGCCAGCAGCCTAGCTGGGTGGGACACCGGGGAGCTGTTTTTT. Protein product: CASSLAGWDTGELFF.

The sample holds a few counts of this clonotype. This chain links TRBV14 with TRBJ2-1, with TRBD1 matching 7 bases. V lost 5 bases, J lost 5 bases, and 9 bases stayed unmatched. The CDR3 spans 15 residues. The germline gives CDR1 SGHDN, CDR2 FVKESK. The CDR3 DNA follows: TGTGCCAGCAGCACCCCGGGACAGTTCAACAATGAGCAGTTCTTC. Encoded protein: CASSTPGQFNNEQFF.

J is TRBJ2-1 and V is TRBV4-1; 8 nucleotides match TRBD2. This CDR3 has 16 residues. Trimming cost V 0 bases and J 10 bases; bases outside gene matches: 11. Germline V gene data show CDR1 as MGHRA and CDR2 as YSYEKL. CDR3 loop: CASSQDQAGASWEQFF. DNA of the CDR3: TGCGCCAGCAGCCAAGACCAAGCGGGGGCGTCATGGGAGCAGTTCTTC.

This clonotype was observed a few times. The chain links TRBV9 to TRBJ1-1, with a possible D match to TRBD1 (6 bases). The CDR3 has 14 amino acids. Per germline, CDR1 SGDLS and CDR2 YYNGEE. Trimming took 0 bases from V and 4 from J, leaving 10 bases between them. For the CDR3, the DNA is TGTGCCAGCAGCGTAGATGGGGGGGCCACTGAAGCTTTCTTT. Translating it yields CASSVDGGATEAFF.

This clonotype was picked up many times. This chain joins TRBV25-1 and TRBJ2-5; D unresolved. CDR3 size: 12 residues. The V end lost 4 bases, the J end lost 4 bases, and 7 bases lay between the germline ends. Germline-derived CDR1 and CDR2 are MGHDK and SYGVNS. The CDR3 region has the DNA TGTGCCAGCAGTGTTGGGGTAGAGACCCAGTACTTC. Amino acids: CASSVGVETQYF.

This clonotype was counted ten times or more. The rearrangement links TRBV7-9 to TRBJ2-7, with D unclear. V lost 4 bases to trimming and J lost 6 bases, with 28 bases between them. From germline, CDR1 is SEHNR and CDR2 FQNEAQ (reference sequence). The CDR3 length is 18 residues. The CDR3 sequence: CASSSTGLSPAHAAEQYF. In DNA form, the CDR3 reads TGTGCCAGCAGCTCCACCGGGCTATCGCCGGCGCATGCGGCCGAGCAGTACTTC. Together with reference TRBV7-9 and TRBJ2-7, the CDR3 gives the full variable domain: DTGVSQNPRHKITKRGQNVTFRCDPISEHNRLYWYRQTLGQGPEFLTYFQNEAQLEKSRLLSDRFSAERPKGSFSTLEIQRTEQGDSAMYLCASSSTGLSPAHAAEQYFGPGTRLTVT.

As to this clonotype: The germline gene is not matched at one end of the junction; a read error may be the cause. The chain recombines TRBV4-3 with TRBJ2-7, with D possibly TRBD2 on 5 matching bases. The CDR3 contains 16 residues. Germline-derived CDR1 and CDR2 are LGHNA and YSLEER. CDR3 bases: TGCGTCAGCAGCCAAGACCGGGCTAGCTCCTCCTACGAGCAGTACTTC. This codes for CVSSQDRASSSYEQYF.

This clonotype was counted a few times. The chain is built from TRBV30 and TRBJ2-6; D not certain. Germline V gives CDR1 GTSNPN, CDR2 SVGIG (reference sequence). The V end lost 0 bases, the J end lost 3 bases, and 12 bases lay between the germline ends. CDR3 length equals 16 residues. The CDR3 reads CAWSVGPIVGANVLTF. The CDR3 nucleotides read TGTGCCTGGAGTGTAGGTCCTATCGTTGGGGCCAACGTCCTGACTTTC.